Below, one T cell receptor beta chain is given with its context. The antigen is not known. TCRdb's copy holds only in-frame clones and misses some; the assay was immunoSEQ multiplex PCR. The sample has some 31,000 clones, around 88% seen once. This entry comes from a study of stem cell transplantation in POMP-related autoinflammatory disease. Study at large: CD8+ T cells were low and CD4+ cells naive-skewed before transplant.

General study results and limits: PRAID patients trended toward lower TRB diversity and higher clonality in all analyzed T-cell subsets.

Germline V lookup: CDR1 SGHTA, CDR2 FQGTGA. The CDR3 covers 16 residues. The V end was cut by 2 bases, the J end by 2 bases, with 12 bases between. This chain joins TRBV7-3 and TRBJ2-2; D is perhaps TRBD2 (6 bases). The source is a human donor with POMP-related autoinflammation and immune dysregulation (PRAID). The sequenced sample was CD4+ T cells from PBMCs, obtained before stem cell transplantation. This CDR3 reads CASSLWGSGNTGELFF. CDR3 DNA: TGTGCCAGCAGCTTATGGGGTAGCGGAAACACCGGGGAGCTGTTTTTT.